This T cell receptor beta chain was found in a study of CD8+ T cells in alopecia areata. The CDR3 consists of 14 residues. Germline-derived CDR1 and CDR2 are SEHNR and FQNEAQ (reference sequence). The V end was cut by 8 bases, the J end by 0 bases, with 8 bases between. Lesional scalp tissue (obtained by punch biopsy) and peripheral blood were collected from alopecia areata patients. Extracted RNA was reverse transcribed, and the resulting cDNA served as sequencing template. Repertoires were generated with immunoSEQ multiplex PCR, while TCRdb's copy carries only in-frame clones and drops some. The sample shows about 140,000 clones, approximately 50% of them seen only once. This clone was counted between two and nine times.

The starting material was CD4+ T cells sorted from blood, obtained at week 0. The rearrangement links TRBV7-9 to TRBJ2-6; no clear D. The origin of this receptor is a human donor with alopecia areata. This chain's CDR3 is CASGVYSGANVLTF. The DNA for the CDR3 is TGTGCCAGCGGGGTTTACTCTGGGGCCAACGTCCTGACTTTC.